These T cell receptor beta chains were read from a single sample in a study of blood T cell repertoires in COVID-19. Libraries were prepared by immunoSEQ multiplex PCR; TCRdb keeps only in-frame clonotypes and omits some of them. The sample includes some 120,000 clones, 55% to 75% of them seen just once. Sequenced material: peripheral blood. The source is a human donor with acute or convalescent COVID-19. The donor label of this sample is uncertain. Each CDR3 is given with its conserved first and last residue.

J gene: TRBJ2-7
V gene: TRBV19
CDR3 protein: CASSIRNQGAYEQYF

J gene: TRBJ1-2
V gene: TRBV5-6
CDR3 protein: CASSLVGQVNGYTF

J gene: TRBJ1-3
V gene: TRBV30
CDR3 protein: CAWSSLGNTIYF

J gene: TRBJ2-5
V gene: TRBV7-2
CDR3 protein: CASSISGLAGEETQYF

J gene: TRBJ2-5
V gene: TRBV18
CDR3 protein: CASSPDSRAQYF

J gene: TRBJ2-3
V gene: TRBV6-5
CDR3 protein: CASKPAGASTDTQYF

J gene: TRBJ2-2
V gene: TRBV18
CDR3 protein: CASSPPSVGPGELFF

J gene: TRBJ2-1
V gene: TRBV5-4
CDR3 protein: CASSLSRSSYNEQFF

J gene: TRBJ1-2
V gene: TRBV3-1/TRBV3-2
CDR3 protein: CASSQAWDNGRHGYTF

J gene: TRBJ1-6
V gene: TRBV2
CDR3 protein: CASSEEQGWLNSPLHF

J gene: TRBJ1-2
V gene: TRBV7-9
CDR3 protein: CASSHQTEGYGYTF

J gene: TRBJ1-4
V gene: TRBV5-6
CDR3 protein: CASSVLTEANEKLFF

J gene: TRBJ1-6
V gene: TRBV9
CDR3 protein: CASSRRGQGTSPLHF

J gene: TRBJ1-2
V gene: TRBV29-1
CDR3 protein: CSAVRDMGAYGYTF

J gene: TRBJ1-2
V gene: TRBV28
CDR3 protein: CASSSYDRLNYGYTF

J gene: TRBJ1-5
V gene: TRBV6-6
CDR3 protein: CASSYSSDLGPQHF

J gene: TRBJ1-1
V gene: TRBV12-3/TRBV12-4
CDR3 protein: CASRTQGATEAFF

J gene: TRBJ1-6
V gene: TRBV28
CDR3 protein: CASSSGILIENSPLHF

J gene: TRBJ2-5
V gene: TRBV19
CDR3 protein: CASSVRRTGTIQETQYF

J gene: TRBJ1-1
V gene: TRBV19
CDR3 protein: CASGRTGATNTEAFF

J gene: TRBJ2-2
V gene: TRBV6-5
CDR3 protein: CASSLSQGAGGELFF

J gene: TRBJ1-1
V gene: TRBV7-9
CDR3 protein: CASSWDMDTEAFF

J gene: TRBJ2-3
V gene: TRBV30
CDR3 protein: CAWEGNRADTQYF

J gene: TRBJ1-6
V gene: TRBV28
CDR3 protein: CASSPPDRSNSPLHF

J gene: TRBJ2-2
V gene: TRBV11-2
CDR3 protein: CASSLGQLTGELFF

J gene: TRBJ2-7
V gene: TRBV7-9
CDR3 protein: CASSSPLAASYEQYF

J gene: TRBJ2-5
V gene: TRBV4-2
CDR3 protein: CASSQDLPSPGQGQETQYF

J gene: TRBJ1-5
V gene: TRBV24-1
CDR3 protein: CATSGTGGNQPQHF

J gene: TRBJ2-6
V gene: TRBV6-1
CDR3 protein: CASSEGLSSIPGANVLTF

J gene: TRBJ2-2
V gene: TRBV4-2
CDR3 protein: CASSQDLLTGELFF

J gene: TRBJ1-5
V gene: TRBV30
CDR3 protein: CAWNRGSNQPQHF

J gene: TRBJ2-3
V gene: TRBV11-2
CDR3 protein: CASSLDPDRGAQYF

J gene: TRBJ2-5
V gene: TRBV10-2
CDR3 protein: CASRTRGLETQYF

J gene: TRBJ2-5
V gene: TRBV5-1
CDR3 protein: CASSSRQGEETQYF

J gene: TRBJ2-3
V gene: TRBV29-1
CDR3 protein: CSVAGTSTDTQYF

J gene: TRBJ1-2
V gene: TRBV28
CDR3 protein: CAIAGDRPPYGYTF

J gene: TRBJ2-2
V gene: TRBV24-1
CDR3 protein: CATSDLRTGSNTGELFF

J gene: TRBJ1-3
V gene: TRBV29-1
CDR3 protein: CSASATGGSGNTIYF

J gene: TRBJ1-5
V gene: TRBV12-3/TRBV12-4
CDR3 protein: CASTAQVGQPQHF

J gene: TRBJ1-4
V gene: TRBV29-1
CDR3 protein: CSVEGQGHEKLFF

J gene: TRBJ1-1
V gene: TRBV2
CDR3 protein: CASSGTGGRTEAFF

J gene: TRBJ2-1
V gene: TRBV9
CDR3 protein: CASSAPTSGGANEQFF

J gene: TRBJ2-7
V gene: TRBV4-1
CDR3 protein: CASSQGRVSSYEQYF

J gene: TRBJ1-4
V gene: TRBV5-6
CDR3 protein: CASSLAPVVEKLFF

J gene: TRBJ1-1
V gene: TRBV5-1
CDR3 protein: CASRGAVEDTEAFF

J gene: TRBJ1-5
V gene: TRBV7-5
CDR3 protein: CVRSFQGINQPQHF

J gene: TRBJ1-2
V gene: TRBV3-1/TRBV3-2
CDR3 protein: CASSQGAGGSSYTF

J gene: TRBJ1-1
V gene: TRBV19
CDR3 protein: CASSRLGQSNTEAFF